The sequence of this T cell receptor (beta chain) was determined in a study of cytomegalovirus exposure and HLA in healthy donors. Study-wide results and caveats: The study recorded 160 or so TCR beta chains that were cytomegalovirus-associated.

On this clone: Its specificity is unknown.

The PCR contained 60 Vbeta and 13 Jbeta primers. Generated by immunoSEQ multiplex PCR, the TCRdb table keeps only in-frame clones and is missing some. The sample shows approximately 150,000 clones, 80% to 90% of them seen only once. Germline trimming cut 3 bases from V and 6 bases from J; bases unmatched to any gene: 2. This CDR3 region has 13 residues. Germline CDR1 and CDR2: SGHNT and YYREEE (reference sequence). The origin of this receptor is a woman aged 40 to 55 in good health and CMV-seropositive. The source material was PBMCs. The rearrangement joins TRBV5-4 to TRBJ2-1, with 8 bases fitting TRBD1. The CDR3 DNA is TGTGCCAGCAGCTACGGACAGGGCAATGAGCAGTTCTTC. Its protein product is CASSYGQGNEQFF.